Listed here are 24 T cell receptor beta chains from one sample, sequenced in a study of cytomegalovirus exposure and HLA in healthy donors. The PCR had 60 Vbeta and 13 Jbeta primers. Produced via immunoSEQ multiplex PCR; TCRdb's table is partial and in-frame only. This repertoire shows tens of thousands of clones, about 70% found once; its top ten account for more than 9.5%. The sequenced material came from PBMCs. Source of these receptors: a woman aged 45-65 years in good health and CMV-seropositive.

V usage is TRBV5-1 and J usage is TRBJ2-1; a weak D match, TRBD1 (6 bases). The germline V gene has CDR1 SGHRS and CDR2 YFSETQ. Deletions cut 1 base from V and 4 bases from J, with 12 bases between. The CDR3 has 15 residues. DNA of the CDR3: TGCGCCAGCAGCTTGCTTCAGGGGCGTTACAATGAGCAGTTCTTC. This encodes CASSLLQGRYNEQFF.

This clone occurred once. The chain combines TRBV6-6 with TRBJ1-5; TRBD1 might be the D (5 bases). Germline-derived CDR1 and CDR2 are MNHNY and SVGAGI (reference sequence). Trimming left V 1 base short and J 4 bases short, with 11 bases between. There are 15 residues in the CDR3. CDR3 residues: CASSYWTRGNQPQHF. The CDR3 coding sequence is TGTGCCAGCAGTTACTGGACAAGGGGAAATCAGCCCCAGCATTTT.

The V call is TRBV19, the J call TRBJ2-7, with 14 bases lining up with TRBD2. Germline V CDR1 and CDR2: LNHDA, SQIVND (reference sequence). With 6 bases clipped from V and 7 bases from J, the junction kept 8 bases outside the gene matches. The CDR3 has 15 amino acids. CDR3 amino acids: CASSKGLAGVGEQYF. For the CDR3, the DNA is TGTGCCAGTAGCAAGGGACTAGCGGGAGTGGGTGAGCAGTACTTC.

The CDR3 sequence is CASRGQGYYGYTF. CDR3 in DNA: TGTGCCAGCAGAGGACAGGGGTACTATGGCTACACCTTC. The chain couples TRBV6-1 to TRBJ1-2; 9 bases fit TRBD1. V trimming: 6 bases; J trimming: 3 bases; junction bases outside the gene matches: 2. This CDR3 spans 13 amino acids. From germline, CDR1 is MNHNS and CDR2 SASEGT.

The V gene is TRBV6-6, the J gene TRBJ1-1; D might be TRBD1 (5 bases). The CDR3 extends over 13 amino acids. Trimming cost V 7 bases and J 6 bases, with 15 bases left between them. Germline-derived CDR1 and CDR2 are MNHNY and SVGAGI (reference sequence). CDR3 nucleotides: TGTGCCAGCATCACACAGGAGGGGCCTGAAGCTTTCTTT. As protein: CASITQEGPEAFF.

The chain is built from TRBV28 and TRBJ1-1, with D unresolved. This CDR3 comprises 15 residues. V was cut by 7 bases and J by 5 bases, with 20 bases left in between. Germline CDR1 and CDR2: MDHEN and SYDVKM. CDR3 DNA sequence: TGTGCCAGCATTCCGGGCGTGGCGGGCTGGACTGAAGCTTTCTTT. Protein product: CASIPGVAGWTEAFF.

This sequence joins TRBV6-1 and TRBJ2-7; weak D call: TRBD1 (6 bases). CDR3 length: 12 residues. In germline, CDR1 is MNHNS, CDR2 SASEGT. V lost 6 bases and J 3 bases, leaving 9 bases between the germline ends. The CDR3 DNA sequence: TGTGCCAGCAGCGTACAGGGCTACGAGCAGTACTTC. It translates to CASSVQGYEQYF.

The chain couples TRBV28 to TRBJ1-5; 8 positions agree with TRBD1. Germline CDR1 and CDR2: MDHEN and SYDVKM. The CDR3 consists of 15 residues. With V trimmed by 2 bases and J by 4 bases, 4 bases remained unmatched. CDR3 region: CASSLQGAANQPQHF. The CDR3, as DNA: TGTGCCAGCAGTTTACAGGGGGCTGCAAATCAGCCCCAGCATTTT.

The gene calls are TRBV6-5 and TRBJ1-2, with 7 bases fitting TRBD1. V was clipped by 6 bases and J by 6 bases; unmatched bases: 13. The CDR3 runs to 15 residues. Germline CDR1 MNHEY, CDR2 SVGAGI. CDR3 in amino acids: CASRRTRQGLNGYTF. As DNA, the CDR3 is TGTGCCAGCAGACGCACTCGACAGGGTCTCAATGGCTACACCTTC.

J is TRBJ2-7 and V is TRBV9; 8 bases line up with TRBD1. The CDR3 is made up of 15 amino acids. The trim removed 0 bases at V and 0 bases at J, leaving 2 bases unmatched. Germline-derived CDR1 and CDR2 are SGDLS and YYNGEE. DNA for the CDR3: TGTGCCAGCAGCGTAGCGACAGGGGCCTCCTACGAGCAGTACTTC. Translation gives CASSVATGASYEQYF.

The chain employs TRBV28 and TRBJ2-1; TRBD2 matches at 12 bases. Germline loops: CDR1 MDHEN, CDR2 SYDVKM. V shed 5 bases, J shed 3 bases, and the junction held 2 bases outside the gene matches. The CDR3 extends over 15 amino acids. The CDR3 DNA reads as TGTGCCAGCAGTCGGGGACTAGCGGGCTACAATGAGCAGTTCTTC. This gives the protein CASSRGLAGYNEQFF.

The CDR3 coding sequence is TGTGCCAGCAGCTTAGCACAAACCGGGGAGCTGTTTTTT. This translates into CASSLAQTGELFF. V and J are TRBV7-2 and TRBJ2-2; D is unresolved. The V end was cut by 0 bases, the J end by 5 bases, with 4 bases between. The germline gives CDR1 SGHTA, CDR2 FQGNSA. The CDR3 runs 13 residues.

This clone was seen a handful of times. The CDR3 sequence is CASSSIDRETQYF. CDR3 in DNA: TGTGCCAGCAGTTCAATCGACAGGGAGACCCAGTACTTC. V usage is TRBV7-8 and J usage is TRBJ2-5; D is perhaps TRBD1 (6 bases). The CDR3 spans 13 residues. V was trimmed by 6 bases and J by 5 bases, leaving 13 bases between them. The germline CDR1 and CDR2 sequences are SGHVS and FQNEAQ.

The genes are TRBV30 and TRBJ1-1; unclear D gene. The CDR3 covers 13 residues. V lost 2 bases and J 5 bases, leaving 12 bases between the germline ends. From germline, CDR1 is GTSNPN and CDR2 SVGIG (reference sequence). CDR3 sequence reads: CAWSYEVRTEAFF. In DNA form, the CDR3 reads TGTGCCTGGAGTTATGAGGTTAGGACTGAAGCTTTCTTT.

The V and J genes are TRBV28 and TRBJ1-5, with D possibly being TRBD1 (6 bases). Between the trimmed V and J ends, which lost 4 bases and 7 bases, there was a span of 17 bases. The germline V gene has CDR1 MDHEN and CDR2 SYDVKM. There are 15 residues in the CDR3. CDR3 sequence reads: CASSYTGRAYQPQHF. CDR3 bases: TGTGCCAGCAGTTATACAGGGCGGGCTTACCAGCCCCAGCATTTT.

The sample holds a few counts of this clone. The chain recombines TRBV25-1 with TRBJ1-6, with D maybe TRBD1 (6 bases). This CDR3 has 14 residues. V was cut by 2 bases and J by 6 bases, with 8 bases left in between. Germline assignment: CDR1 MGHDK and CDR2 SYGVNS. In DNA, the CDR3 is TGTGCCAGCAGTGAAGCACAGGGTAATTCACCCCTCCACTTT. As protein: CASSEAQGNSPLHF.

The rearrangement links TRBV27 to TRBJ2-7; possibly TRBD2 for D (6 bases). The CDR3 length is 15 residues. The ends were cut back, 7 bases at V and 1 base at J, with 17 bases in the middle. Germline loops: CDR1 MNHEY, CDR2 SMNVEV (reference sequence). The CDR3 is CASTPLRERSYEQYF. In nucleotides, the CDR3 is TGTGCCAGCACCCCTCTCCGGGAGCGTTCCTACGAGCAGTACTTC.

As to this clone: The identical CDR3 is also encoded by other nucleotide sequences in the sample. The chain couples TRBV7-9 to TRBJ1-5; D remains unclear. From germline, CDR1 is SEHNR and CDR2 FQNEAQ (reference sequence). Deletions cut 1 base from V and 4 bases from J, with 8 bases between. This CDR3 has 14 residues. The CDR3: CASSLGGENQPQHF. CDR3 nucleotides: TGTGCCAGCAGCTTAGGCGGCGAGAATCAGCCCCAGCATTTT.

This chain links TRBV5-4 with TRBJ1-4; 8 bases are a match to TRBD1. This CDR3 spans 14 amino acids. The V and J ends lost 2 bases and 8 bases, in that order; junction bases with no gene match: 5. CDR1 and CDR2 (germline): SGHNT, YYREEE (reference sequence). The CDR3 DNA follows: TGTGCCAGCAGCTTCGGACAGGGTGACGAAAAACTGTTTTTT. This sequence encodes CASSFGQGDEKLFF.

This chain links TRBV7-7 with TRBJ2-4; 15 positions agree with TRBD2. This CDR3 contains 20 residues. Germline V CDR1 and CDR2: SSHAT, FNYEAQ (reference sequence). After removal of 4 bases from V and 5 bases from J, the junction contained 15 bases not matched to a gene. The DNA of the CDR3 is TGTGCCAGCAGCTCAGGGGTTGTCGGACTAGCGGGAGGGCCGGAAAACATTCAGTACTTC. Translation gives CASSSGVVGLAGGPENIQYF. Together with reference TRBV7-7 and TRBJ2-4, the CDR3 gives the full variable domain: GAGVSQSPRYKVTKRGQDVTLRCDPISSHATLYWYQQALGQGPEFLTYFNYEAQPDKSGLPSDRFSAERPEGSISTLTIQRTEQRDSAMYRCASSSGVVGLAGGPENIQYFGAGTRLSVL.

This chain uses TRBV4-3 with TRBJ1-2; weak D call: TRBD1 (6 bases). Germline lookup yields CDR1 LGHNA and CDR2 YSLEER. V was trimmed by 1 base and J by 8 bases, leaving 17 bases between them. The CDR3 consists of 15 residues. DNA for the CDR3: TGCGCCAGCAGCCAAGTTAACAGGGAGTGGGACGGCTACACCTTC. Protein product: CASSQVNREWDGYTF.

This chain joins TRBV9 and TRBJ2-1; 7 bases fit TRBD2. The CDR3 has 16 residues. Germline CDR1 SGDLS, CDR2 YYNGEE. V lost 0 bases, J lost 4 bases, and 7 bases stayed unmatched. The DNA for the CDR3 is TGTGCCAGCAGCGTAGAGGGCGGGAGCGGTTACAATGAGCAGTTCTTC. This gives the protein CASSVEGGSGYNEQFF. The full variable domain, completed using reference TRBV9 and TRBJ2-1, is DSGVTQTPKHLITATGQRVTLRCSPRSGDLSVYWYQQSLDQGLQFLIQYYNGEERAKGNILERFSAQQFPDLHSELNLSSLELGDSALYFCASSVEGGSGYNEQFFGPGTRLTVL.

The chain is built from TRBV4-3 and TRBJ1-2, with 8 positions matching TRBD1. The CDR3 runs 15 residues. Germline CDR1 LGHNA, CDR2 YSLEER. V gave up 1 base and J gave up 9 bases; unmatched junction bases: 10. The CDR3 DNA reads TGCGCCAGCAGCCAAGGTACCAGGGGGCAGGATAGCTACACCTTC. Its protein product is CASSQGTRGQDSYTF.

This clone was counted a few times. The V gene is TRBV7-2, the J gene TRBJ2-1; D gene ambiguous. CDR1 SGHTA and CDR2 FQGNSA come from the germline V gene. The V and J ends lost 3 bases and 0 bases respectively, with 3 bases between them. The CDR3 is made up of 13 amino acids. The CDR3 spells CASSLSSYNEQFF. The DNA for the CDR3 is TGTGCCAGCAGCTTGAGCTCCTACAATGAGCAGTTCTTC.